The clone carrying this T cell receptor (beta chain) was detected a few times. Its target is not known. This sample is drawn from a study of early T cells in non-severe SARS-CoV-2 infection. Overall study results and limits: Database matching using VDJdb favored anti-spike CD8 responses, with private and CD4 specificities left missing.

V was shortened by 4 bases and J by 4 bases, with 6 bases between the two germline ends. Germline CDR1 and CDR2: MDHEN and SYDVKM. This CDR3 region has 12 residues. TCRdb recomputed calls from the 5' RACE reads with MiXCR, one row per CDR3 protein. This sample has roughly 46,000 distinct CDR3 sequences, with roughly 10% found just once. This sequence originates from an adult who was a healthcare worker with PCR-confirmed SARS-CoV-2 infection or an uninfected control (not recorded which). This specimen consisted of whole blood, obtained at baseline. The chain employs TRBV28 and TRBJ2-3; D gene ambiguous. The CDR3 sequence is CASSSMADTQYF. CDR3 bases: TGTGCCAGCAGTTCGATGGCAGATACGCAGTATTTT.